Listed below are T cell receptor beta chains from one sample, sequenced in a study of blood T cells in healthy people across ages. TCRdb redid the calling of the 5' RACE reads with MiXCR, one entry per CDR3 protein. This sample yields 800,000 or so distinct CDR3 sequences, of which just under 25% are seen a single time; roughly 3.5% belongs to the top ten. The same sample was also studied in work on T cells of mothers and their children.

The sequenced sample was blood. The receptors derive from a boy aged 5 to 17 in good health. Each CDR3 is given without its conserved first and last residue.

v_call,cdr3_aa
TRBV29-1,SAGPWDSIPLNYGYT
TRBV6-2/TRBV6-3,ASSYGGDPAIAQY
TRBV4-1,ASSQVAVGAWKNIQY
TRBV12-3/TRBV12-4,ASSSQTSGITDAQY
TRBV4-2,ASSQGDRDSNQPQH
TRBV7-2,ASSLGSAGGANTGELF
TRBV24-1,ATSNTGSGANVLT
TRBV12-3/TRBV12-4,ASSVYAGGLYEQY
TRBV20-1,SASPTGVETQY
TRBV7-9,ASRASGTPYNEQF
TRBV20-1,SARGLAGGPVNTGELF
TRBV6-1,ASRPELAGAFSYEQY
TRBV29-1,SVEGAGDTQY
TRBV29-1,SVEFTPGRAEAF
TRBV18,ASSTVGQGTDTQY
TRBV29-1,SFSWGLESTDTQY
TRBV15,ATSRVAGNIQY
TRBV2,ASKLGQPGTNVLT
TRBV29-1,SGKQGHEQY
TRBV5-5,ASSGPPETYEQY
TRBV12-3/TRBV12-4,ASSPERSNQPQH
TRBV3-1,ASSQGSPYGYT
TRBV7-2,ASSRTLNYGYT
TRBV6-2/TRBV6-3,ASSSEGQPYGYT
TRBV4-3,ASSQGTGGINNEQF
TRBV3-1,ASSLGLQPLYGYT
TRBV9,ASSVSLGDQPQH
TRBV6-5,ASRSGTGDQETQY
TRBV4-3,ASSQDYGGQETQY
TRBV7-3,ASSLNLNGGELF
TRBV28,ASSSPGLLAGVEETQY
TRBV7-9,ASSLGPSYTQY
TRBV6-5,ASSYAGNLRGRDEKLF
TRBV6-1,AAKGGSYEQY
TRBV12-3/TRBV12-4,ASSRLFGLAGHLQTYEQY
TRBV6-6,ASSYSLSGNEQF
TRBV27,ASSLSVGTEAF
TRBV12-3/TRBV12-4,ASSLFRESLH
TRBV15,ATSSDRGKVGSYNEQF
TRBV7-9,ASSWDGLAGQETQY
TRBV29-1,SVSGEGAAGANVLT
TRBV11-2,ASSLEALSNEQF
TRBV21-1,ASVGLAGLQDDYEQY
TRBV29-1,STRGLVFNEQF
TRBV7-4,ASSFGTDNEKLF
TRBV5-4,ASSFAVNNEQF
TRBV12-3/TRBV12-4,ASSLGSANRTEAF
TRBV7-9,ASSLGHPTNEKLF
TRBV20-1,SAREGARSNQPQH
TRBV5-5,ASRLTGTATNEKLF
TRBV6-1,ASRGFSFTATNEKLF
TRBV20-1,SARYLSGTEAF
TRBV19,ASSKPRGGTGELEKLF